A single sample gave rise to the 29 T cell receptor beta chains below, sequenced in a study of T cells expressing NK-cell markers. TCRdb re-analyzed the 5' RACE reads; it lists each CDR3 protein once, without DNA. This sample's table has roughly 450,000 distinct CDR3 sequences. The sample taken for sequencing was blood T cells: a sorted CD56 or NKG2C T cell subset, CD4+ or CD8+ T cells, or bulk PBMC T cells (not recorded which). The receptors were sampled from a woman in her forties or fifties in good health.

The V and J genes are TRBV19 and TRBJ2-3; the TCRdb call, TRBD2, lacks DNA for checking. This CDR3 region has 16 residues. Germline V lookup: CDR1 LNHDA, CDR2 SQIVND (reference sequence). The CDR3 region is CASRNSGSSYTDTQYF.

The chain has TRBV5-1 and TRBJ2-7; no DNA is available, so the TRBD2 call from TCRdb remains unchecked. This CDR3 is 15 amino acids long. The V gene's germline CDR1 is SGHRS and CDR2 YFSETQ. The CDR3 region is CASSQSGRVVYEQYF. The whole variable domain, remainder taken from reference TRBV5-1 and TRBJ2-7, is KAGVTQTPRYLIKTRGQQVTLSCSPISGHRSVSWYQQTPGQGLQFLFEYFSETQRNKGNFPGRFSGRQFSNSRSEMNVSTLELGDSALYLCASSQSGRVVYEQYFGPGTRLTVT.

V gene TRBV21-1 combines with J gene TRBJ1-3; the D call from TCRdb, TRBD1, cannot be confirmed without DNA. TRBV21-1 is assigned pseudogene status. This CDR3 is built from 17 residues. The CDR3 loop is CASSKSPSGGSGNTIYF.

The genes are TRBV11-1 and TRBJ2-3; TCRdb proposes TRBD2, but this gene call is untestable without DNA. The germline V gene encodes CDR1 SGHAT and CDR2 FQDESV (reference sequence). The CDR3 totals 17 residues. CDR3 protein: CASSPGFFGSSTDTQYF. Together with reference TRBV11-1 and TRBJ2-3, the CDR3 gives the full variable domain: EAEVAQSPRYKITEKSQAVAFWCDPISGHATLYWYRQILGQGPELLVQFQDESVVDDSQLPKDRFSAERLKGVDSTLKIQPAELGDSAMYLCASSPGFFGSSTDTQYFGPGTRLTVL.

V usage is TRBV10-1 and J usage is TRBJ2-7; TCRdb's D gene call, TRBD1, goes unchecked for lack of DNA. This CDR3 is 16 amino acids long. CDR1 is WNHNN, CDR2 SYGVQD, per germline (reference sequence). CDR3 residues: CASSRDATGAIYEQYF.

The V gene is TRBV29-1, the J gene TRBJ2-3; without DNA, the TCRdb call of TRBD1 cannot be checked. Germline CDR1 is SQVTM and CDR2 is ANQGSEA. The CDR3 contains 14 residues. Here the CDR3 reads CSIERGLGTDTQYF.

The chain is built from TRBV3-1 and TRBJ2-1; TCRdb selects TRBD2, and the lack of DNA leaves this call unchecked. The CDR3 spans 20 residues. In germline, CDR1 is LGHDT, CDR2 YNNKEL (reference sequence). CDR3 sequence reads: CASSQVFGSVAGALDDEQFF.

The chain has TRBV5-6 and TRBJ1-2. CDR3 length: 13 amino acids. Germline V lookup: CDR1 SGHDT, CDR2 YYEEEE. The CDR3 region is CASITERSYGYTF.

This chain links TRBV6-5 with TRBJ2-1; with no DNA, the TCRdb D assignment of TRBD2 cannot be verified. Germline-derived CDR1 and CDR2 are MNHEY and SVGAGI. The CDR3 length is 15 residues. CDR3 amino acids: CASSYRGLAGNEQFF.

This chain connects TRBV5-6 to TRBJ1-6. Per the germline V gene, CDR1 is SGHDT and CDR2 is YYEEEE. The CDR3 is made up of 13 amino acids. The CDR3 sequence: CASSRTAGPDFHF.

The rearrangement uses TRBV10-2 and TRBJ2-1; the D gene TCRdb calls, TRBD2, cannot be checked with no DNA. The CDR3 is 13 amino acids. The germline CDR1 and CDR2 sequences are WSHSY and SAAADI. CDR3: CASSGGGGNEQFF.

The gene calls are TRBV20-1 and TRBJ1-3; lacking DNA, the TRBD1 call made by TCRdb goes unchecked. The CDR3 length is 13 residues. Germline values: CDR1 DFQATT, CDR2 SNEGSKA (reference sequence). This chain's CDR3 is CSAPQGGSNTIYF.

The J gene is TRBJ1-5, the V gene TRBV12-3 or TRBV12-4; the D call of TRBD1 rests on TCRdb alone, since no DNA is present to check it. CDR3 size: 16 residues. The CDR3 here is CASSLRQGVSNQPQHF.

The J gene is TRBJ1-2, the V gene TRBV9; TCRdb selects TRBD1, and the lack of DNA leaves this call unchecked. The CDR3 has 13 residues. Germline CDR1 reads SGDLS; CDR2 reads YYNGEE. The CDR3 spells CASSVDTTGGYTF.

V usage is TRBV12-3 or TRBV12-4 and J usage is TRBJ2-5; TCRdb picks TRBD1, but there is no DNA to check that call. The CDR3 runs 15 residues. The CDR3 here is CASSFSGARVETQYF.

J is TRBJ2-7 and V is TRBV4-2. CDR1 and CDR2 (germline): LGHNA, YNFKEQ. The CDR3 loop spans 16 amino acids. The CDR3 loop is CASSQDLAGAPYEQYF.

CDR3 sequence reads: CASSSQMGLGYEQYF. The rearrangement joins TRBV7-6 to TRBJ2-7; the D gene TCRdb calls, TRBD1, cannot be checked with no DNA. The CDR3 length is 15 residues. Germline CDR1 reads SGHVS; CDR2 reads FNYEAQ.

The rearrangement links TRBV6-2 or TRBV6-3 to TRBJ1-5; TCRdb lists TRBD1, though no DNA is available to test this call. Germline CDR1 MNHEY, CDR2 SVGEGT. This CDR3 spans 15 amino acids. The CDR3: CASSSGVPSNQPQHF.

The chain carries TRBV12-3 or TRBV12-4 and TRBJ1-4; without DNA, the TCRdb call of TRBD1 cannot be checked. CDR3 length: 17 residues. The CDR3 is CASSPWRRRGTNEKLFF.

V is TRBV10-2 and J is TRBJ2-1; TCRdb's D call of TRBD2 is untestable without DNA. Germline CDR1 and CDR2: WSHSY and SAAADI. The CDR3 contains 14 residues. The CDR3 sequence is CASRDSGSSYEQFF.

The genes are TRBV7-2 and TRBJ2-5; absent DNA, TCRdb's TRBD2 call cannot be checked. Germline V gives CDR1 SGHTA, CDR2 FQGNSA. The CDR3 totals 17 residues. CDR3 amino acids: CASSDLPGLPPRGTQYF.

The chain links TRBV20-1 to TRBJ2-1; TCRdb calls TRBD2, which cannot be checked without DNA. Per the germline V gene, CDR1 is DFQATT and CDR2 is SNEGSKA (reference sequence). The CDR3 spans 20 residues. The CDR3 loop reads CSARTGGRNGFFTSYNEQFF.

J is TRBJ1-1 and V is TRBV3-1. The CDR3 covers 15 residues. Germline CDR1 and CDR2: LGHDT and YNNKEL (reference sequence). CDR3: CASSQGEVQDTEAFF.

The V call is TRBV10-1, the J call TRBJ2-7. The CDR3 extends over 14 amino acids. Germline V lookup: CDR1 WNHNN, CDR2 SYGVQD (reference sequence). The CDR3 protein is CASSPDQVADEQYF.

The CDR3 loop is CASSFGAWSNSPLHF. This chain joins TRBV6-5 and TRBJ1-6; TCRdb picks TRBD1, but there is no DNA to check that call. The CDR3 consists of 15 residues. CDR1 and CDR2 from the germline V gene are MNHEY and SVGAGI.

CDR3 loop: CATSALGGLETQYF. The gene calls are TRBV24-1 and TRBJ2-5. The CDR3 spans 14 residues. Germline CDR1 is KGHDR and CDR2 is SFDVKD.

V is TRBV24-1 and J is TRBJ2-5. This CDR3 is 14 amino acids long. CDR1 and CDR2 from the germline V gene are KGHDR and SFDVKD. The CDR3 loop is CATSDSLRSETQYF.

V is TRBV2 and J is TRBJ2-1; TCRdb's D call of TRBD2 is untestable without DNA. CDR3 size: 14 residues. Looked up from germline, CDR1 is SNHLY and CDR2 is FYNNEI. The CDR3 sequence: CASKVSLLYNEQFF. The full variable domain, in which reference TRBV2 and TRBJ2-1 provide the parts outside the CDR3, is EPEVTQTPSHQVTQMGQEVILRCVPISNHLYFYWYRQILGQKVEFLVSFYNNEISEKSEIFDDQFSVERPDGSNFTLKIRSTKLEDSAMYFCASKVSLLYNEQFFGPGTRLTVL.

The CDR3 here is CASSFLRDQSETQYF. V and J are TRBV7-9 and TRBJ2-5; the D call from TCRdb, TRBD2, cannot be confirmed without DNA. Germline CDR1 and CDR2: SEHNR and FQNEAQ (reference sequence). The CDR3 spans 15 residues.